This TCR beta chain was documented in a study of beta chain features in type 1 diabetes. Overall study findings and caveats: Cells that show high TCR expression could be over-represented by cDNA sequencing. When Type 1 diabetes patients were examined, their TCRB CDR3s proved moderately but significantly shorter in all four CD4+ subsets. It was not settled here whether HLA type affects TCRB rearrangement.

As for this clone: Its antigen remains unknown.

Expressed TCRB transcripts were sequenced after all isolated RNA was converted to cDNA. Clones were read by immunoSEQ multiplex PCR, and TCRdb kept only the in-frame ones, dropping some. In the table there are hundreds of thousands of clones, around 15% of which are singletons. Germline V gives CDR1 SNHLY, CDR2 FYNNEI. The CDR3 is 15 residues long. Trimming removed 4 bases at V and 0 bases at J, with 12 bases between. This chain joins TRBV2 and TRBJ1-1; possible D gene TRBD1, 5 bases. The sequenced sample consisted of naive CD4+ T cells from blood. This TCR derives from a man between 18 and 35 years old in good health. The CDR3 sequence is CASSVGTLLNTEAFF. For the CDR3, the DNA is TGTGCCAGCAGTGTCGGGACGCTATTGAACACTGAAGCTTTCTTT.